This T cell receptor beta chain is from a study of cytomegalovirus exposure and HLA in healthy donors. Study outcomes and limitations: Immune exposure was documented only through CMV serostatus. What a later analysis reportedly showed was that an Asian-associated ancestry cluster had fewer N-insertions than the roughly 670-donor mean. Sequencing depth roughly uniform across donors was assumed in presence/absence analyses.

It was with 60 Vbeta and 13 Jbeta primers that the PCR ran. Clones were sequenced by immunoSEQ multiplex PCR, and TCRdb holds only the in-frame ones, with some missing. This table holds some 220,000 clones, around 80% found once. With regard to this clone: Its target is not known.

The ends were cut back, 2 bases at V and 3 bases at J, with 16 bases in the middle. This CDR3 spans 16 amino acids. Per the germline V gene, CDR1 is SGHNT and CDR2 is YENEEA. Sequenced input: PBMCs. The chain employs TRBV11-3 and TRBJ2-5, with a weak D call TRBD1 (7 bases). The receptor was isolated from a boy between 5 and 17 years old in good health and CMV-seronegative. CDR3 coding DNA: TGTGCCAGCAGCTTACTTCCAGGGGGGCGAAAAGAGACCCAGTACTTC. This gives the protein CASSLLPGGRKETQYF. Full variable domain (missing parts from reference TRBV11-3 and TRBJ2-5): EAGVVQSPRYKIIEKKQPVAFWCNPISGHNTLYWYLQNLGQGPELLIRYENEEAVDDSQLPKDRFSAERLKGVDSTLKIQPAELGDSAVYLCASSLLPGGRKETQYFGPGTRLLVL.